This T cell receptor beta chain was sequenced during a study of cytomegalovirus exposure and HLA in healthy donors. Notes on the study in general: A subsequent analysis found that TCR clusters from the first cohort also tended to co-occur in the approximately 110 validation repertoires, with approximately 94% of cluster scores above 0.

Regarding this clone: Its antigen is not identified.

The assay was immunoSEQ multiplex PCR, and TCRdb's table has in-frame clones only and misses some. The profile covers around 180,000 clones, with 86% appearing a single time and about 1.5% taken by the ten largest. The receptor's source is a woman between 18 and 29 years old in good health and CMV-seronegative. The specimen was PBMCs.

CDR3 amino acids: CSGFGQGDGYTF. CDR3 coding DNA: TGCAGCGGATTCGGACAGGGGGATGGCTACACCTTC. The V gene is TRBV29-1, the J gene TRBJ1-2; 10 bases fit TRBD1. The CDR3 totals 12 residues. Germline trimming cut 7 bases from V and 6 bases from J; bases unmatched to any gene: 5. Germline V gene sequence: CDR1 SQVTM, CDR2 ANQGSEA.